A single sample gave rise to the 24 T cell receptor beta chains below, sequenced in a study of blood T cell repertoires in COVID-19. Profiling relied on immunoSEQ multiplex PCR, and the TCRdb table lists in-frame clones only, not all of them. This sample has more than 400,000 clones, with 90% found just once. Material for sequencing was PBMCs or T cells enriched from blood (not recorded which). These receptors originate from a man between 18 and 29 years old who had recovered from COVID-19.

This clone was seen more than once but under ten times. The rearrangement links TRBV4-1 to TRBJ1-1; the D is unclear. The CDR3 has 12 amino acids. Germline V gene data show CDR1 as MGHRA and CDR2 as YSYEKL. Trimming stripped 2 bases from V and 8 bases from J, with 9 bases between. CDR3 amino acids: CASSQSGREAFF. The CDR3 DNA reads as TGCGCCAGCAGCCAATCTGGCAGAGAAGCTTTCTTT.

The chain carries TRBV3-1 (or the pseudogene TRBV3-2) and TRBJ2-2; 12 bases map to TRBD2. V lost 7 bases to trimming and J lost 7 bases; unmatched junction nucleotides: 4. The CDR3 runs to 14 residues. The germline V gene encodes CDR1 LGHDT and CDR2 YNNKEL (reference sequence). The CDR3 sequence: CASKTSGSGGELFF. The CDR3 DNA sequence: TGTGCCAGCAAGACTAGCGGGAGTGGCGGGGAGCTGTTTTTT.

The rearrangement links TRBV19 to TRBJ1-5; the D gene is possibly TRBD1 (5 bases). The V gene lost 0 bases and the J gene lost 7 bases, with 10 bases spanning the gap. The CDR3 is 14 amino acids. CDR1 LNHDA and CDR2 SQIVND come from the germline V gene (reference sequence). The CDR3 region is CASSIDWGLQPQHF. CDR3 nucleotide sequence: TGTGCCAGTAGTATAGATTGGGGACTGCAGCCCCAGCATTTT.

CDR3 sequence reads: CASRTQGNTEAFF. The CDR3 DNA reads as TGTGCCAGCAGAACACAGGGGAACACTGAAGCTTTCTTT. This chain joins TRBV5-4 and TRBJ1-1, with D tentatively TRBD1 (6 bases). V was pared by 5 bases and J by 1 base, with 9 bases between. The CDR3 is made up of 13 amino acids. Germline CDR1 SGHNT, CDR2 YYREEE (reference sequence).

The chain is built from TRBV27 and TRBJ1-1, with 7 bases lining up with TRBD1. The junction had 9 bases not matched to a gene; V was cut back by 7 bases and J by 4 bases. CDR3 length equals 14 residues. From germline, CDR1 is MNHEY and CDR2 SMNVEV (reference sequence). This CDR3 is CASTLTGDGTEAFF. The CDR3 region has the DNA TGTGCCAGCACCCTTACAGGGGATGGCACTGAAGCTTTCTTT.

The rearrangement joins TRBV7-2 to TRBJ2-3, with D uncertain. Deletions cut 5 bases from V and 3 bases from J, with 6 bases between. The CDR3 sequence is 12 residues long. CDR1 and CDR2 from the germline V gene are SGHTA and FQGNSA. CDR3 residues: CASSADTDTQYF. As DNA, the CDR3 is TGTGCCAGCAGCGCGGATACAGATACGCAGTATTTT.

The chain joins TRBV4-2 to TRBJ1-5; 8 bases match TRBD1. V lost 4 bases and J lost 7; bases outside the gene matches: 15. Germline V gene sequence: CDR1 LGHNA, CDR2 YNFKEQ. The CDR3 covers 17 residues. The CDR3 DNA reads as TGTGCCAGCAGCCGATCCCGAAGACAGGGGTCGCGGCAGCCCCAGCATTTT. It codes for CASSRSRRQGSRQPQHF.

The V gene is TRBV3-1 (or the pseudogene TRBV3-2), the J gene TRBJ1-1, with D hard to call. The germline V gene encodes CDR1 LGHDT and CDR2 YNNKEL (reference sequence). CDR3 length: 13 amino acids. V was pared by 8 bases and J by 2 bases, with 12 bases between. CDR3 loop: CASGSEINTEAFF. The CDR3 bases are TGTGCCAGCGGGTCGGAGATTAACACTGAAGCTTTCTTT.

The V and J genes are TRBV2 and TRBJ2-5; TRBD2 is a possible D gene (6 bases). The germline gives CDR1 SNHLY, CDR2 FYNNEI. CDR3 length: 12 amino acids. V lost 3 bases and J 4 bases, leaving 6 bases between the germline ends. The CDR3 spells CASSEGGETQYF. CDR3 DNA: TGTGCCAGCAGTGAGGGGGGAGAGACCCAGTACTTC.

As for this clone: The junction and the germline gene differ at one end; a read error may be behind it. V and J are TRBV30 and TRBJ2-7; a possible D gene is TRBD2 (5 bases). CDR1 GTSNPN and CDR2 SVGIG come from the germline V gene (reference sequence). The CDR3 loop spans 11 amino acids. CDR3 nucleotides: TGTGCCTGGGGGGAGACCTACCAGCAGTACTTC. The encoded protein is CAWGETYQQYF.

This clone was seen only a few times. This chain joins TRBV3-1 (or the pseudogene TRBV3-2) and TRBJ1-2, with D perhaps TRBD1 (5 bases). The V end lost 5 bases, the J end lost 4 bases, and 11 bases lay between the germline ends. The CDR3 covers 13 residues. Germline V gene sequence: CDR1 LGHDT, CDR2 YNNKEL (reference sequence). The DNA of the CDR3 is TGTGCCAGCAGCAGCGGGACGGTCTATGGCTACACCTTC. It yields the protein CASSSGTVYGYTF.

In this sample, this clone turned up a few times. The rearrangement joins TRBV5-6 to TRBJ1-5; possibly TRBD1 for D (6 bases). In germline, CDR1 is SGHDT, CDR2 YYEEEE. The CDR3 contains 15 residues. The V end was cut by 5 bases, the J end by 6 bases, with 18 bases between. The CDR3 DNA sequence: TGTGCCAGCAGACACCGGGACACCCCGGGTCAGCCCCAGCATTTT. Translating it yields CASRHRDTPGQPQHF.

The genes are TRBV11-2 and TRBJ2-3; D is perhaps TRBD1 (6 bases). CDR3 length: 16 residues. In germline, CDR1 is SGHAT, CDR2 FQNNGV. The V gene lost 0 bases and the J gene lost 1 base, with 11 bases spanning the gap. This chain's CDR3 is CASSLERYRGTDTQYF. The CDR3 coding sequence is TGTGCCAGCAGCTTAGAACGATACAGGGGCACAGATACGCAGTATTTT.

The chain carries TRBV9 and TRBJ2-1, with D uncertain. Per germline, CDR1 SGDLS and CDR2 YYNGEE. This CDR3 has 14 residues. Trimming stripped 1 base from V and 4 bases from J, with 9 bases between. Here the CDR3 reads CASSVTTPYNEQFF. Here the CDR3 DNA reads TGTGCCAGCAGCGTAACAACCCCATACAATGAGCAGTTCTTC. Full variable domain (missing parts from reference TRBV9 and TRBJ2-1): DSGVTQTPKHLITATGQRVTLRCSPRSGDLSVYWYQQSLDQGLQFLIQYYNGEERAKGNILERFSAQQFPDLHSELNLSSLELGDSALYFCASSVTTPYNEQFFGPGTRLTVL.

V is TRBV2 and J is TRBJ1-6; D unresolved. This CDR3 is built from 14 residues. Trimming took off 5 bases at V and 3 bases at J, with 8 bases between the two ends. The V gene's germline CDR1 is SNHLY and CDR2 FYNNEI. In DNA form, the CDR3 reads TGTGCCAGCAGTCCCCGGGTCTATAATTCACCCCTCCACTTT. As protein: CASSPRVYNSPLHF.

This rearrangement joins TRBV3-1 (or the pseudogene TRBV3-2) to TRBJ2-1; D is undetermined. The CDR3 loop spans 15 amino acids. Germline loops: CDR1 LGHDT, CDR2 YNNKEL (reference sequence). Trimming removed 1 base at V and 2 bases at J, with 9 bases between. The DNA for the CDR3 is TGTGCCAGCAGCCAAGTCAGGTCTACCTACAATGAGCAGTTCTTC. Residues: CASSQVRSTYNEQFF.

The rearrangement links TRBV2 to TRBJ2-2, with TRBD1 identical over 8 bases. Losses at the gene ends were 11 bases for V and 9 bases for J; bases not matched to a gene: 11. Germline V gives CDR1 SNHLY, CDR2 FYNNEI. The CDR3 has 13 amino acids. The CDR3 reads CAAASRGHRELFF. DNA of the CDR3: TGTGCCGCGGCCTCCAGGGGGCACCGGGAGCTGTTTTTT.

The CDR3 sequence is CASSHPGGFAGELFF. CDR3 DNA: TGCGCCAGCAGCCACCCAGGGGGGTTTGCCGGGGAGCTGTTTTTT. J is TRBJ2-2 and V is TRBV4-1, with a weak D call TRBD1 (7 bases). The V end was cut by 3 bases, the J end by 6 bases, with 14 bases between. CDR1 MGHRA and CDR2 YSYEKL come from the germline V gene. There are 15 residues in the CDR3.

This rearrangement joins TRBV5-8 to TRBJ2-7, with D unresolved. The CDR3 consists of 16 residues. The V end lost 2 bases, the J end lost 0 bases, and 15 bases lay between the germline ends. The germline V gene has CDR1 SGHTS and CDR2 YDEGEE. This CDR3 reads CASSFMRSLASYEQYF. CDR3 sequence (DNA): TGTGCCAGCAGCTTTATGAGGTCCCTCGCCTCCTACGAGCAGTACTTC.

The chain employs TRBV19 and TRBJ2-1, with a tentative D call TRBD1 (5 bases). V lost 7 bases, J lost 8 bases, and 21 bases lay in between. The CDR3 contains 15 residues. Looked up from germline, CDR1 is LNHDA and CDR2 is SQIVND (reference sequence). In DNA form, the CDR3 reads TGTGCCAGTAACCTATGGGTTTCAGGGAAAGATGAGCAGTTCTTC. Encoded protein: CASNLWVSGKDEQFF.

The V and J genes are TRBV2 and TRBJ2-3; D unclear. The CDR3 runs 14 residues. Germline lookup yields CDR1 SNHLY and CDR2 FYNNEI. V lost 2 bases and J lost 1, with 7 bases in between. CDR3 DNA: TGTGCCAGCAGTGAAATTCGGGGCACAGATACGCAGTATTTT. The encoded protein is CASSEIRGTDTQYF. The full variable domain, rest sourced from reference TRBV2 and TRBJ2-3, is EPEVTQTPSHQVTQMGQEVILRCVPISNHLYFYWYRQILGQKVEFLVSFYNNEISEKSEIFDDQFSVERPDGSNFTLKIRSTKLEDSAMYFCASSEIRGTDTQYFGPGTRLTVL.

This sequence joins TRBV6-5 and TRBJ1-4; D not certain. CDR3 size: 11 residues. Germline loops: CDR1 MNHEY, CDR2 SVGAGI. V was pared by 8 bases and J by 4 bases, with 5 bases between. CDR3 coding DNA: TGTGCCAGCCGAGGTAATGAAAAACTGTTTTTT. It translates to CASRGNEKLFF.

The V call is TRBV11-2, the J call TRBJ1-3; tentatively, D is TRBD1 (5 bases). The ends were cut back, 5 bases at V and 0 bases at J, with 14 bases in the middle. This CDR3 has 16 residues. Germline CDR1 reads SGHAT; CDR2 reads FQNNGV. This CDR3 reads CASSQGSLYSGNTIYF. Written as DNA, the CDR3 is TGTGCCAGCAGCCAGGGTTCATTATACTCTGGAAACACCATATATTTT. The full variable domain, completed using reference TRBV11-2 and TRBJ1-3, is EAGVAQSPRYKIIEKRQSVAFWCNPISGHATLYWYQQILGQGPKLLIQFQNNGVVDDSQLPKDRFSAERLKGVDSTLKIQPAKLEDSAVYLCASSQGSLYSGNTIYFGEGSWLTVV.

V and J are TRBV6-5 and TRBJ1-2, with D uncertain. Trimming shortened V by 10 bases and J by 4 bases, and 13 bases separated the two germline ends. Germline V gives CDR1 MNHEY, CDR2 SVGAGI. This CDR3 spans 12 amino acids. This chain's CDR3 is CATSTGFYGYTF. The CDR3 DNA reads as TGTGCCACCAGCACGGGATTCTATGGCTACACCTTC.